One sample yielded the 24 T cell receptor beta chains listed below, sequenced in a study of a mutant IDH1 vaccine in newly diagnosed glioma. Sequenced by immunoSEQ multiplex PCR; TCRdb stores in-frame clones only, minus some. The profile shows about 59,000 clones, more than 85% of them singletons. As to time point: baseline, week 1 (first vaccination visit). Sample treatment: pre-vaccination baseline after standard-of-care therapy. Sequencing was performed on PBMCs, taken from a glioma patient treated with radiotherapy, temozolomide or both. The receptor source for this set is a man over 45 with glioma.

The CDR3 DNA is TGCGCCAGCAGGGCCGGGACTACAGGGAACACTGAAGCTTTCTTT. It is translated as CASRAGTTGNTEAFF. This chain joins TRBV5-1 and TRBJ1-1, with D perhaps matching TRBD1 (5 bases). CDR1 SGHRS and CDR2 YFSETQ come from the germline V gene. V was shortened by 5 bases and J by 1 base, with 15 bases between the two germline ends. There are 15 residues in the CDR3.

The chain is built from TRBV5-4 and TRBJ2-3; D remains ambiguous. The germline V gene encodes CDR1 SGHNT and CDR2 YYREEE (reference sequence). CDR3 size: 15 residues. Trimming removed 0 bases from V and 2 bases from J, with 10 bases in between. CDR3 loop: CASSLVQEHTDTQYF. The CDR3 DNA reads TGTGCCAGCAGCTTGGTCCAGGAACACACAGATACGCAGTATTTT.

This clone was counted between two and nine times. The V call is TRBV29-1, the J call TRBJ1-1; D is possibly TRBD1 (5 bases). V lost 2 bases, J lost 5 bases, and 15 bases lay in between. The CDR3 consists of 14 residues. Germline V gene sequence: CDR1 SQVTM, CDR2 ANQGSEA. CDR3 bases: TGCAGCGTTGAATACGGGGCCGAGTGGACTGAAGCTTTCTTT. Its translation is CSVEYGAEWTEAFF.

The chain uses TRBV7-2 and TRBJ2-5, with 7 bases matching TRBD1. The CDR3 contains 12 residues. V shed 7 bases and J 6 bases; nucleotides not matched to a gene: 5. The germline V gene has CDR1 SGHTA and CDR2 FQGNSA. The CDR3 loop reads CASTQTGQTQYF. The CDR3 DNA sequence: TGTGCCAGCACCCAGACAGGGCAGACCCAGTACTTC.

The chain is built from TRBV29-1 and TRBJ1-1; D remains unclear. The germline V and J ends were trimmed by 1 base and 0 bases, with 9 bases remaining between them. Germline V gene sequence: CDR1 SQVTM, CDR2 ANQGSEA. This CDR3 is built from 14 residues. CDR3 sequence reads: CSVEVGSMNTEAFF. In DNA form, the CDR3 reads TGCAGCGTTGAAGTGGGCAGTATGAACACTGAAGCTTTCTTT.

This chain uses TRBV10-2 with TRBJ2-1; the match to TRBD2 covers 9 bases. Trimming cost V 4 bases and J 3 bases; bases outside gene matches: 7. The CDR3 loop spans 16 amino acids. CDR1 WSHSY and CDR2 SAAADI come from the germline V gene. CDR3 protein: CASSVSGGRGYNEQFF. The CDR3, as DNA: TGCGCCAGCAGTGTCAGCGGGGGGAGGGGCTACAATGAGCAGTTCTTC.

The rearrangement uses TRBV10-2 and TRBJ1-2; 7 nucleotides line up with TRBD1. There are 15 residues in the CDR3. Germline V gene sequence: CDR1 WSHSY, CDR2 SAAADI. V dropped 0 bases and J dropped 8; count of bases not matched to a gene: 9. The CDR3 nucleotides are TGCGCCAGCAGTGAGTCTCGGCAGGGGGGAGAAGGCTACACCTTC. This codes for CASSESRQGGEGYTF.

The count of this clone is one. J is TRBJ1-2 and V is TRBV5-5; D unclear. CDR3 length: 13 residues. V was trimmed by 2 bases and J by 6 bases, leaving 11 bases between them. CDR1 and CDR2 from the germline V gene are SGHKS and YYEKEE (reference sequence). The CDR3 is CASSLSRPDGYTF. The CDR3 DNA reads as TGTGCCAGCAGCTTAAGTCGGCCTGATGGCTACACCTTC.

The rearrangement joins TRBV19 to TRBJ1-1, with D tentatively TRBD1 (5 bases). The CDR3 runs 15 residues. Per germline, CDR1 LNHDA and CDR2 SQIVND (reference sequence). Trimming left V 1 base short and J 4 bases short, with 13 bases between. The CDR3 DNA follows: TGTGCCAGTAGTATAGCTGGAGGGGTGGGCACTGAAGCTTTCTTT. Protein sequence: CASSIAGGVGTEAFF.

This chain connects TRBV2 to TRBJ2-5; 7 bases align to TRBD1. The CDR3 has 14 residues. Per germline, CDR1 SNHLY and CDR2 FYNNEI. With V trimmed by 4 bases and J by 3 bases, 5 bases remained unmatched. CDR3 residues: CASSGRQGKETQYF. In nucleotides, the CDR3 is TGTGCCAGCAGTGGGCGACAGGGAAAAGAGACCCAGTACTTC.

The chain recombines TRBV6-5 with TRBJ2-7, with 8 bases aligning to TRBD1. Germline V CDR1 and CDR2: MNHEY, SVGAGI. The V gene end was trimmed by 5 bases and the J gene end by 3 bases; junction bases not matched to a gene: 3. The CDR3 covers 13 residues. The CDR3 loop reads CASSRQGYYEQYF. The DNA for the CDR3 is TGTGCCAGCAGTCGACAGGGGTACTACGAGCAGTACTTC.

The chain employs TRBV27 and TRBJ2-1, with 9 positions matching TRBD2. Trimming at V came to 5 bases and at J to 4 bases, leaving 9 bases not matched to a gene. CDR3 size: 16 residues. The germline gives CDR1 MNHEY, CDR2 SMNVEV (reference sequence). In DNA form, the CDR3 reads TGTGCCAGCAGTCCGAAGACTAGCGGAGTTTACAATGAGCAGTTCTTC. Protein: CASSPKTSGVYNEQFF.

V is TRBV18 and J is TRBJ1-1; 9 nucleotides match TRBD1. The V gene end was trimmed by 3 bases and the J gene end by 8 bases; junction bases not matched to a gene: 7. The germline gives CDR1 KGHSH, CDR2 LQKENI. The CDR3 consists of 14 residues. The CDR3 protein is CASSPQDRGTEAFF. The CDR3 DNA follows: TGTGCCAGCTCACCCCAGGACAGGGGAACGGAAGCTTTCTTT.

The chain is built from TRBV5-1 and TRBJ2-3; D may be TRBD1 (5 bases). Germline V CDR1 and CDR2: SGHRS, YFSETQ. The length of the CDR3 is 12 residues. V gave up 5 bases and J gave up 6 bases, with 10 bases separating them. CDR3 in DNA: TGCGCCAGCAGAGGGGAAGGGGATACGCAGTATTTT. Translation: CASRGEGDTQYF.

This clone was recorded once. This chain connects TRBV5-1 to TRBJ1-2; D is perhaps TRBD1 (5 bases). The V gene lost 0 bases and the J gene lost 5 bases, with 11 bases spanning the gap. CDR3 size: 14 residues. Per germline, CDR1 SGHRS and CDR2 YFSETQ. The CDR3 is CASSLGDGGYGYTF. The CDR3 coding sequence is TGCGCCAGCAGCTTGGGGGACGGGGGGTATGGCTACACCTTC.

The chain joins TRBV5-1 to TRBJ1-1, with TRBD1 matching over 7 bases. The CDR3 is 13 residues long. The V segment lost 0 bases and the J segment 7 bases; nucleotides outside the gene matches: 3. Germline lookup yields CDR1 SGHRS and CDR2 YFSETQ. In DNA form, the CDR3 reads TGCGCCAGCAGCTTGGCAGGGGGTCTTGAAGCTTTCTTT. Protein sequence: CASSLAGGLEAFF.

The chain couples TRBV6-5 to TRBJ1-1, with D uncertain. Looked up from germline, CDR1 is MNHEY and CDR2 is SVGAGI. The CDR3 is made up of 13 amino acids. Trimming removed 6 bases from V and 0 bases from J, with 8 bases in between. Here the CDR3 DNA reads TGTGCCAGCAGGCTTTACATGAACACTGAAGCTTTCTTT. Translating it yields CASRLYMNTEAFF.

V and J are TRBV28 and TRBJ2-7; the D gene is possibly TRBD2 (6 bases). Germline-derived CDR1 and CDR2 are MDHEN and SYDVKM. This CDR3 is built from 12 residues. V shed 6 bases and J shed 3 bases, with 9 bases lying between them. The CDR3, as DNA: TGTGCCAGCAGCGGGGGAGTCTACGAGCAGTACTTC. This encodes CASSGGVYEQYF. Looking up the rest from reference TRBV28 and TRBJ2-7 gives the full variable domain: DVKVTQSSRYLVKRTGEKVFLECVQDMDHENMFWYRQDPGLGLRLIYFSYDVKMKEKGDIPEGYSVSREKKERFSLILESASTNQTSMYLCASSGGVYEQYFGPGTRLTVT.

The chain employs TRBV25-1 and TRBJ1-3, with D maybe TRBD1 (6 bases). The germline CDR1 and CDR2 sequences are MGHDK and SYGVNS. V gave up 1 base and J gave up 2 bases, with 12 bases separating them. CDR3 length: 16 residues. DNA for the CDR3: TGTGCCAGCAGTGAATCTGGGGGGCGGGCTGGAAACACCATATATTTT. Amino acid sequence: CASSESGGRAGNTIYF.

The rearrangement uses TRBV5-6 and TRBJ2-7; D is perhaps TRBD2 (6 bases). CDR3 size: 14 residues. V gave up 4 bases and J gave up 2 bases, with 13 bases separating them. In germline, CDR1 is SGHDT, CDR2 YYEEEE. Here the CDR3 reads CASSPIGEAYEQYF. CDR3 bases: TGTGCCAGCAGCCCTATAGGGGAGGCCTACGAGCAGTACTTC.

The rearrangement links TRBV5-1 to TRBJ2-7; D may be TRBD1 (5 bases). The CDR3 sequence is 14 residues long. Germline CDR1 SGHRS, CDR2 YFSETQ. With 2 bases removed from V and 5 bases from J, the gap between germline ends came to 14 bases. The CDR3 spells CASSLSRVNDEQYF. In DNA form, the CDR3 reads TGCGCCAGCAGCTTAAGCAGGGTGAACGACGAGCAGTACTTC.

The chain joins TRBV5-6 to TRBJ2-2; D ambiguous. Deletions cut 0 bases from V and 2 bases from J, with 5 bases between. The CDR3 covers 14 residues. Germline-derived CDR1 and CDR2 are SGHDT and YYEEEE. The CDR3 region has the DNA TGTGCCAGCAGCTTGGTGGGTAACACCGGGGAGCTGTTTTTT. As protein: CASSLVGNTGELFF.

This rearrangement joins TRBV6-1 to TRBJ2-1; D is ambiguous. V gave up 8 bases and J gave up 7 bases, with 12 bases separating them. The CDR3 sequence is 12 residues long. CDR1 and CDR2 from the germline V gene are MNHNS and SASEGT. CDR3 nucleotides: TGTGCCAGCCGCGTGGACCTGAATGAGCAGTTCTTC. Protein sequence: CASRVDLNEQFF.

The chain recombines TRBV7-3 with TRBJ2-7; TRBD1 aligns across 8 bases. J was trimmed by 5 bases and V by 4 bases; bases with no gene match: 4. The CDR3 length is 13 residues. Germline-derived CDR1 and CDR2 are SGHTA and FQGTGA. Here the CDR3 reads CASSWNRGDEQYF. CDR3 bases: TGTGCCAGCAGCTGGAACAGGGGGGACGAGCAGTACTTC.